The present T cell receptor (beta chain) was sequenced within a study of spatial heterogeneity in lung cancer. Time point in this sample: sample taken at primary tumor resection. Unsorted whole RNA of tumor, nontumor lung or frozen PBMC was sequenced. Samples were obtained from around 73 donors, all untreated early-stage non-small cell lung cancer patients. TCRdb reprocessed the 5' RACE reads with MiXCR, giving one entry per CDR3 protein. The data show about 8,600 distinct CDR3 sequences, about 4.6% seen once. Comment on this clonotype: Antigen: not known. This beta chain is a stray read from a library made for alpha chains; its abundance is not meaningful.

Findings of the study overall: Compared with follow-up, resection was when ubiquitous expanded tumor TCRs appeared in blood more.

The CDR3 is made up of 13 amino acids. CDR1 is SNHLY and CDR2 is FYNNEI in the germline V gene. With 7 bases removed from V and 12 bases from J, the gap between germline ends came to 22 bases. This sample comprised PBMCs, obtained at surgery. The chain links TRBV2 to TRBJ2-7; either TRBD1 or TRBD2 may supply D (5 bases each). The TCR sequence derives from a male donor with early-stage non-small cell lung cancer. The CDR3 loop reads CASMGVLTDGRYV. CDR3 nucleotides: TGTGCCAGCATGGGGGTCTTGACGGACGGTCGGTACGTC.